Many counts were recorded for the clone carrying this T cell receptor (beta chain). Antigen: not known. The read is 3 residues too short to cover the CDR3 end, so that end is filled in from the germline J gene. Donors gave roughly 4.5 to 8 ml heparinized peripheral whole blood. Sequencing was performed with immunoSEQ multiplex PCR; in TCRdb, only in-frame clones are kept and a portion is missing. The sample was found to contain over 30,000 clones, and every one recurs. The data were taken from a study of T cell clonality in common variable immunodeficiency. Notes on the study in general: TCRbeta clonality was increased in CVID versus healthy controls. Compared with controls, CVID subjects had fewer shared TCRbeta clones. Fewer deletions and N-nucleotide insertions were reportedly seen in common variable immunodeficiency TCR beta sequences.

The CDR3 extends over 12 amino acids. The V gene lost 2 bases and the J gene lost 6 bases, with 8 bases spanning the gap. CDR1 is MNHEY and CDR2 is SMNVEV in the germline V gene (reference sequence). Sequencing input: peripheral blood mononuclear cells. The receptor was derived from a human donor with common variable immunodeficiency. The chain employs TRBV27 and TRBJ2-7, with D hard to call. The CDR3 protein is CASSLNGFEQYF. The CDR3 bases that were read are TGTGCCAGCAGTTTAAACGGGTTCGAG.